A single sample is the source of the 4 T cell receptor beta chains below, sequenced in a study of T cell responses to AZD1222 COVID-19 vaccine. TCRdb's copy holds only in-frame clones and misses some; the assay was immunoSEQ multiplex PCR. This table has some 150,000 clones, over 80% appearing once. Sample: peripheral blood, taken 28 days after the second AZD1222 dose. These TCRs come from an adult who received the AZD1222 COVID-19 vaccine.

The chain recombines TRBV19 with TRBJ1-2, with 8 bases aligning to TRBD1. CDR1 is LNHDA and CDR2 is SQIVND in the germline V gene (reference sequence). This CDR3 contains 15 residues. J was trimmed by 0 bases and V by 5 bases; bases with no gene match: 5. CDR3 amino acids: CASSARTGSNYGYTF. In DNA, the CDR3 is TGTGCCAGTAGTGCCCGGACAGGGTCTAACTATGGCTACACCTTC.

The chain has TRBV28 and TRBJ2-1; maybe TRBD1 (7 bases). Trimming stripped 6 bases from V and 5 bases from J, with 20 bases between. CDR3 size: 16 residues. Looked up from germline, CDR1 is MDHEN and CDR2 is SYDVKM. CDR3 DNA: TGTGCCAGCAGCAATAACAGGGGTGGGAGGAACAATGAGCAGTTCTTC. Its translation is CASSNNRGGRNNEQFF.

The chain joins TRBV27 to TRBJ2-5, with 7 nucleotides matching TRBD2. Germline V lookup: CDR1 MNHEY, CDR2 SMNVEV (reference sequence). This CDR3 contains 14 residues. V shed 4 bases and J 5 bases; nucleotides not matched to a gene: 7. The CDR3 nucleotides read TGTGCCAGCAGTTACCGCCTGGGGGGGGAGACCCAGTACTTC. Protein product: CASSYRLGGETQYF.

The chain links TRBV6-6 to TRBJ2-1; 12 nucleotides match TRBD2. Germline loops: CDR1 MNHNY, CDR2 SVGAGI (reference sequence). Trimming cost V 6 bases and J 15 bases; bases outside gene matches: 15. This CDR3 has 15 amino acids. The CDR3 DNA sequence: TGTGCCAGCAGCTCCCCTGGCCTAGCGGGAGGGGTGGGGTTCTTC. Residues: CASSSPGLAGGVGFF.